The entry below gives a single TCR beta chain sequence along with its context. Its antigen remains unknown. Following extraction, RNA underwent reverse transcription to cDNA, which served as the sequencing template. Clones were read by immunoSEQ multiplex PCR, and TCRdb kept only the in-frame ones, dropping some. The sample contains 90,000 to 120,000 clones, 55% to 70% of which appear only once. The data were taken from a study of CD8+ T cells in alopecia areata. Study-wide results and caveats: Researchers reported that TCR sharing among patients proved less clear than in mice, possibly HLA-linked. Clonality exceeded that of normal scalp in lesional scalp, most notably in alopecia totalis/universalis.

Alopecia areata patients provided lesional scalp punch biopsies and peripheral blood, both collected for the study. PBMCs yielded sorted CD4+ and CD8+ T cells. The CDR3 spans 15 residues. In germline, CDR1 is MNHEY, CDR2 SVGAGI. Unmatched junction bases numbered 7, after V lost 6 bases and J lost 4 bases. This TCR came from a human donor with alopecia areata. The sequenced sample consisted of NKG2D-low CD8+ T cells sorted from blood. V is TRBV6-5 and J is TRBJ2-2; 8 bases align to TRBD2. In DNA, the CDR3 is TGTGCCAGCAGAACCAGCGGGAGTGGCACCGGGGAGCTGTTTTTT. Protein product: CASRTSGSGTGELFF.